The rows below give T cell receptor beta chains drawn from one sample of a study of T cell changes during pregnancy in multiple sclerosis. Some clones are missing from TCRdb's copy, which holds only in-frame ones; the method was immunoSEQ multiplex PCR. The table has approximately 37,000 clones, about 91% seen once. Material: CD4+ T cells from peripheral blood mononuclear cells, obtained before pregnancy. These receptors were obtained from a female donor with multiple sclerosis, enrolled in a pregnancy study. Both conserved end residues are part of each CDR3. Each record gives: clone size, V gene, D gene, J gene, CDR3 protein, CDR3 DNA. D genes are given only for firm matches. Size tells how often a clone was seen (once, few, many) or the class of an expanded clone, and some rows leave it out.

clone size: .; V gene: TRBV6-5; D gene: TRBD1; J gene: TRBJ2-7; CDR3 protein: CASSFGYQTGGEQYF; CDR3 DNA: TGTGCCAGCAGCTTCGGATACCAGACAGGGGGCGAGCAGTACTTC
clone size: .; V gene: TRBV10-3; D gene: .; J gene: TRBJ2-3; CDR3 protein: CAISENAVLGTDTQYF; CDR3 DNA: TGTGCCATCAGTGAGAACGCGGTGCTGGGCACAGATACGCAGTATTTT
clone size: .; V gene: TRBV11-2; D gene: TRBD2; J gene: TRBJ2-7; CDR3 protein: CASSISGRGYEQYF; CDR3 DNA: TGTGCCAGCAGCATAAGCGGGAGGGGTTACGAGCAGTACTTC
clone size: .; V gene: TRBV29-1; D gene: TRBD1; J gene: TRBJ1-3; CDR3 protein: CSVGWTGGNTIYF; CDR3 DNA: TGCAGCGTTGGATGGACAGGGGGAAACACCATATATTTT
clone size: once; V gene: TRBV7-2; D gene: TRBD2; J gene: TRBJ2-3; CDR3 protein: CASSRLAGGPGDTQYF; CDR3 DNA: TGTGCCAGCAGCCGATTAGCGGGAGGGCCGGGGGATACGCAGTATTTT
clone size: .; V gene: TRBV28; D gene: TRBD1; J gene: TRBJ1-5; CDR3 protein: CASSDRGVQPQHF; CDR3 DNA: TGTGCCAGCAGTGACAGGGGGGTTCAGCCCCAGCATTTT
clone size: .; V gene: TRBV2; D gene: .; J gene: TRBJ2-5; CDR3 protein: CASSSPAISQETQYF; CDR3 DNA: TGTGCCAGCAGCTCACCAGCGATATCCCAAGAGACCCAGTACTTC
clone size: .; V gene: TRBV27; D gene: .; J gene: TRBJ2-7; CDR3 protein: CASRRQGFSYEQYF; CDR3 DNA: TGTGCCAGCAGAAGGCAGGGGTTTAGCTACGAGCAGTACTTC
clone size: .; V gene: TRBV4-1; D gene: .; J gene: TRBJ1-4; CDR3 protein: CASSQDWEGKLFF; CDR3 DNA: TGCGCCAGCAGCCAAGATTGGGAGGGAAAACTGTTTTTT
clone size: few; V gene: TRBV11-2; D gene: .; J gene: TRBJ2-2; CDR3 protein: CASSVEATGPNTGELFF; CDR3 DNA: TGTGCCAGCAGCGTGGAAGCGACCGGCCCGAACACCGGGGAGCTGTTTTTT
clone size: .; V gene: TRBV5-1; D gene: TRBD1; J gene: TRBJ2-5; CDR3 protein: CASSLAPGTGSETQYF; CDR3 DNA: TGCGCCAGCAGCTTGGCCCCTGGGACAGGGAGCGAGACCCAGTACTTC
clone size: .; V gene: TRBV18; D gene: TRBD2; J gene: TRBJ2-7; CDR3 protein: CASSPWGKKTSDEQYF; CDR3 DNA: TGTGCCAGCTCACCATGGGGAAAAAAGACTAGCGACGAGCAGTACTTC
clone size: .; V gene: TRBV14; D gene: TRBD2; J gene: TRBJ2-7; CDR3 protein: CASSQDLTPGGRYEQYF; CDR3 DNA: TGTGCCAGCAGCCAAGATTTGACCCCGGGAGGTAGATACGAGCAGTACTTC
clone size: .; V gene: TRBV7-6; D gene: TRBD2; J gene: TRBJ2-1; CDR3 protein: CASSLRTSAYNEQFF; CDR3 DNA: TGTGCCAGCAGCTTACGGACTAGCGCCTACAATGAGCAGTTCTTC
clone size: .; V gene: TRBV20-1; D gene: TRBD2; J gene: TRBJ2-5; CDR3 protein: CSAGGGETQYF; CDR3 DNA: TGCAGTGCTGGGGGGGGAGAGACCCAGTACTTC
clone size: .; V gene: TRBV30; D gene: .; J gene: TRBJ2-6; CDR3 protein: CAWSVYGGAGANVLTF; CDR3 DNA: TGTGCCTGGAGTGTATACGGGGGTGCGGGGGCCAACGTCCTGACTTTC
clone size: .; V gene: TRBV6-5; D gene: TRBD1; J gene: TRBJ2-7; CDR3 protein: CASSPGQGRREQYF; CDR3 DNA: TGTGCCAGCAGTCCGGGACAGGGTCGTCGCGAGCAGTACTTC
clone size: .; V gene: TRBV6-5; D gene: .; J gene: TRBJ1-2; CDR3 protein: CASSPWEGHLFGYTF; CDR3 DNA: TGTGCCAGCTCACCCTGGGAGGGGCATCTCTTCGGCTACACCTTC
clone size: .; V gene: TRBV18; D gene: .; J gene: TRBJ1-1; CDR3 protein: CASSPKGITEAFF; CDR3 DNA: TGTGCCAGCTCACCAAAGGGGATCACTGAAGCTTTCTTT
clone size: once; V gene: TRBV2; D gene: .; J gene: TRBJ1-5; CDR3 protein: CASRSSQGLSVQPQHF; CDR3 DNA: TGTGCCAGCAGGAGCTCGCAGGGCCTCTCAGTTCAGCCCCAGCATTTT
clone size: .; V gene: TRBV28; D gene: .; J gene: TRBJ1-6; CDR3 protein: CASRPGTLDSPLHF; CDR3 DNA: TGTGCCAGTCGCCCCGGGACACTGGATTCACCCCTCCACTTT
clone size: .; V gene: TRBV18; D gene: TRBD1; J gene: TRBJ2-2; CDR3 protein: CASSNLPGTAYTGELFF; CDR3 DNA: TGTGCCAGCTCTAACCTCCCCGGGACAGCCTACACCGGGGAGCTGTTTTTT
clone size: .; V gene: TRBV7-8; D gene: .; J gene: TRBJ2-5; CDR3 protein: CASSLGGRGQETQYF; CDR3 DNA: TGTGCCAGCAGCCTCGGCGGCAGGGGACAAGAGACCCAGTACTTC
clone size: .; V gene: TRBV27; D gene: TRBD1; J gene: TRBJ1-4; CDR3 protein: CASSLLDRGREKLFF; CDR3 DNA: TGTGCCAGCAGTTTACTTGACAGGGGGCGTGAAAAACTGTTTTTT
clone size: .; V gene: TRBV5-6; D gene: .; J gene: TRBJ2-7; CDR3 protein: CASSLYSSYEQYF; CDR3 DNA: TGTGCCAGCAGCTTGTATAGTAGCTACGAGCAGTACTTC
clone size: .; V gene: TRBV5-4; D gene: .; J gene: TRBJ1-5; CDR3 protein: CASSSGGNQPQHF; CDR3 DNA: TGTGCCAGCAGCTCGGGGGGCAATCAGCCCCAGCATTTT
clone size: once; V gene: TRBV9; D gene: .; J gene: TRBJ2-5; CDR3 protein: CASSVAGGQETQYF; CDR3 DNA: TGTGCCAGCAGCGTAGCTGGAGGCCAAGAGACCCAGTACTTC
clone size: .; V gene: TRBV6-1; D gene: .; J gene: TRBJ2-7; CDR3 protein: CASSGTGMGEQYF; CDR3 DNA: TGTGCCAGCTCTGGAACAGGGATGGGCGAGCAGTACTTC
clone size: .; V gene: TRBV5-1; D gene: TRBD2; J gene: TRBJ2-3; CDR3 protein: CASSLDGTSPDTQYF; CDR3 DNA: TGCGCCAGCAGCTTGGATGGGACTAGCCCGGATACGCAGTATTTT
clone size: .; V gene: TRBV30; D gene: TRBD2; J gene: TRBJ2-1; CDR3 protein: CALQTSGSTNEQFF; CDR3 DNA: TGTGCCTTGCAGACTAGCGGGAGTACAAATGAGCAGTTCTTC
clone size: .; V gene: TRBV5-4; D gene: TRBD2; J gene: TRBJ2-5; CDR3 protein: CASSSGLAGGVETQYF; CDR3 DNA: TGTGCCAGCAGCTCAGGACTAGCGGGAGGCGTAGAGACCCAGTACTTC
clone size: .; V gene: TRBV2; D gene: .; J gene: TRBJ2-1; CDR3 protein: CASRGLINLANEQFF; CDR3 DNA: TGTGCCAGCAGGGGACTGATAAACTTGGCCAATGAGCAGTTCTTC
clone size: .; V gene: TRBV10-3; D gene: .; J gene: TRBJ2-3; CDR3 protein: CAIRLGGGTDTQYF; CDR3 DNA: TGTGCCATCAGACTAGGTGGGGGGACAGATACGCAGTATTTT
clone size: once; V gene: TRBV9; D gene: TRBD2; J gene: TRBJ2-3; CDR3 protein: CASSAGTSGRAPEDTQYF; CDR3 DNA: TGTGCCAGCAGCGCCGGGACTAGCGGGAGGGCCCCTGAAGATACGCAGTATTTT
clone size: .; V gene: TRBV25-1; D gene: TRBD2; J gene: TRBJ2-1; CDR3 protein: CASSEGTSAGDSYNEQFF; CDR3 DNA: TGTGCCAGCAGTGAGGGGACTAGCGCCGGGGACTCCTACAATGAGCAGTTCTTC
clone size: .; V gene: TRBV4-2; D gene: .; J gene: TRBJ2-1; CDR3 protein: CASSQDLWTTNEQFF; CDR3 DNA: TGTGCCAGCAGCCAAGATCTATGGACTACCAATGAGCAGTTCTTC
clone size: .; V gene: TRBV29-1; D gene: TRBD2; J gene: TRBJ2-1; CDR3 protein: CSVQTSGSGEQFF; CDR3 DNA: TGCAGCGTACAGACTAGCGGGAGCGGGGAGCAGTTCTTC
clone size: .; V gene: TRBV18; D gene: TRBD2; J gene: TRBJ2-1; CDR3 protein: CASSPPGTSLREQFF; CDR3 DNA: TGTGCCAGCTCTCCACCCGGGACTAGTCTTCGGGAGCAGTTCTTC
clone size: .; V gene: TRBV19; D gene: TRBD1; J gene: TRBJ1-2; CDR3 protein: CASSTTDRTNGYTF; CDR3 DNA: TGTGCCAGTAGTACGACGGACAGGACTAATGGCTACACCTTC
clone size: .; V gene: TRBV19; D gene: TRBD1; J gene: TRBJ2-7; CDR3 protein: CASRGQGEQYF; CDR3 DNA: TGTGCCAGTAGGGGACAGGGAGAGCAGTACTTC
clone size: .; V gene: TRBV23-1; D gene: .; J gene: TRBJ2-1; CDR3 protein: CASSGAGTPPLNEQFF; CDR3 DNA: TGCGCCAGCAGTGGCGCGGGCACCCCCCCCCTCAATGAGCAGTTCTTC
clone size: .; V gene: TRBV21-1; D gene: .; J gene: TRBJ2-1; CDR3 protein: CASRESGRYNEQFF; CDR3 DNA: TGTGCCAGCAGAGAGAGCGGGAGGTACAATGAGCAGTTCTTC
clone size: .; V gene: TRBV9; D gene: .; J gene: TRBJ2-5; CDR3 protein: CASSMSTYQETQYF; CDR3 DNA: TGTGCCAGCAGCATGAGTACGTACCAAGAGACCCAGTACTTC
clone size: .; V gene: TRBV28; D gene: TRBD2; J gene: TRBJ2-4; CDR3 protein: CASFSGLANIQYF; CDR3 DNA: TGTGCCAGTTTTTCGGGACTAGCGAACATTCAGTACTTC
clone size: .; V gene: TRBV25-1; D gene: TRBD2; J gene: TRBJ2-3; CDR3 protein: CASSITAGATDTQYF; CDR3 DNA: TGTGCCAGCAGTATTACAGCGGGGGCCACAGATACGCAGTATTTT
clone size: .; V gene: TRBV19; D gene: TRBD2; J gene: TRBJ2-1; CDR3 protein: CASTLAGVNEQFF; CDR3 DNA: TGTGCCAGTACGCTAGCGGGAGTAAATGAGCAGTTCTTC
clone size: .; V gene: TRBV7-9; D gene: .; J gene: TRBJ1-3; CDR3 protein: CASRGEVNRNTIYF; CDR3 DNA: TGTGCCAGCAGGGGAGAAGTTAATAGAAACACCATATATTTT
clone size: .; V gene: TRBV28; D gene: .; J gene: TRBJ2-7; CDR3 protein: CASSLVPPPGEQYF; CDR3 DNA: TGTGCCAGCAGTTTAGTTCCCCCGCCGGGGGAGCAGTACTTC
clone size: .; V gene: TRBV6-6; D gene: TRBD1; J gene: TRBJ1-6; CDR3 protein: CASSYSGTGGSPLHF; CDR3 DNA: TGTGCCAGCAGTTACTCCGGGACAGGGGGTTCACCCCTCCACTTT
clone size: once; V gene: TRBV20-1; D gene: .; J gene: TRBJ1-5; CDR3 protein: CSAGGIQPQHF; CDR3 DNA: TGCAGTGCTGGGGGGATCCAGCCCCAGCATTTT
clone size: .; V gene: TRBV19; D gene: TRBD1; J gene: TRBJ2-7; CDR3 protein: CASSTGTGRSQYF; CDR3 DNA: TGTGCCAGTAGTACCGGGACAGGGAGAAGCCAGTACTTC
clone size: .; V gene: TRBV6-1; D gene: .; J gene: TRBJ2-1; CDR3 protein: CASGRYNEQFF; CDR3 DNA: TGTGCCAGCGGGCGATACAATGAGCAGTTCTTC
clone size: .; V gene: TRBV16; D gene: .; J gene: TRBJ1-1; CDR3 protein: CASSSTNGLGEAFF; CDR3 DNA: TGTGCCAGCAGTTCTACAAATGGACTGGGTGAAGCTTTCTTT